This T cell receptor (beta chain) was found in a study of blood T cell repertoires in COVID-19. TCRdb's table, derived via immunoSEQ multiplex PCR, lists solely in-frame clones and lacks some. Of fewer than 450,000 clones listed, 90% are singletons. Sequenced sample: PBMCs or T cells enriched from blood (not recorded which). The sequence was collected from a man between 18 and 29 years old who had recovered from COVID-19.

CDR3: CASSRSGLATPFNEQFF. The CDR3 coding sequence is TGCGCCAGCAGCCGGTCCGGACTAGCGACACCCTTCAATGAGCAGTTCTTC. The genes are TRBV4-1 and TRBJ2-1, with 9 nucleotides matching TRBD2. Trimming at V came to 4 bases and at J to 6 bases, leaving 13 bases not matched to a gene. This CDR3 region has 17 residues. Looked up from germline, CDR1 is MGHRA and CDR2 is YSYEKL.